The present TCR beta chain was sequenced within a study of technical replicates of blood from several donors. CDR3 length equals 18 residues. Germline CDR1 reads SGHTA; CDR2 reads FQGNSA. Unmatched junction bases numbered 14, after V lost 7 bases and J lost 3 bases. Sequenced by immunoSEQ multiplex PCR; TCRdb stores in-frame clones only, minus some. Of around 56,000 clones listed, 90% to 95% are singletons. This clone was seen once. Sequencing was done on a sample of PBMCs. This sequence was found in a human donor in good health. Some clones in this sample may be carry-over from other donors' samples. The chain recombines TRBV7-2 with TRBJ2-3; TRBD2 aligns across 12 bases. CDR3 sequence: CASTNDASGRVGTDTQYF. The CDR3, as DNA: TGTGCCAGCACCAATGATGCTAGCGGGAGGGTCGGGACAGATACGCAGTATTTT.